This T cell receptor beta chain was captured in a study of Ad26.COV2.S vaccination and SARS-CoV-2 variants. Whole-study context: The donor belonged to the COV1001 Ad26.COV2.S trial arm. Once, or twice with 56 days between doses, Ad26.COV2.S was given intramuscularly. Whole-study results and caveats: Placebo and vaccine recipients had non-spike TCR breadth that was similar.

The treatment is: 19 received Ad26.COV2.S at low or high dose, single or two shots; several received placebo; per-sample allocation not given. Collection of the samples took place on day 63 after the first injection of vaccine or placebo. Looked up from germline, CDR1 is SGHVS and CDR2 is FQNEAQ. CDR3 length: 15 residues. The J segment lost 6 bases and the V segment lost 5 bases, leaving 9 bases of the junction unmatched. Of note for this clone: Its antigen is currently unknown.

The protocol was immunoSEQ multiplex PCR, while the TCRdb copy is restricted to in-frame clones and leaves out a portion. This table has fewer than 400,000 clones, about 82% appearing once. The sequencing used peripheral blood, collected in a trial of Ad26.COV2.S vaccine versus placebo. This clonotype was obtained from a person aged 18-60 years who received the Ad26.COV2.S COVID-19 vaccine or a placebo. V usage is TRBV7-8 and J usage is TRBJ1-5; the match to TRBD1 covers 8 bases. This CDR3 reads CASSPGTGRPQPQHF. The CDR3, as DNA: TGTGCCAGCAGCCCAGGGACAGGCCGACCTCAGCCCCAGCATTTT.